A single TCR beta chain is shown here with its context. Through a sample-barcoded 5' primer and a J-beta primer mix, a second PCR was run for about 7 to 12 cycles. In TCRdb, the 5' RACE reads were re-called with MiXCR into one record per CDR3 protein. The sample consists of about 830,000 distinct CDR3 sequences, approximately 59% of them appearing once. The data belong to a study of blood T cells in healthy people across ages. CDR3 length: 11 amino acids. In germline, CDR1 is MNHEY, CDR2 SMNVEV (reference sequence). Sequencing was performed on blood. This sequence joins TRBV27 and TRBJ2-4; D unclear. The J call is in doubt because the DNA end fits TRBJ2-7 better. The TCR sequence derives from a man aged 25-40 years in good health. The CDR3 coding sequence is TGTGCCAGCAGGGAACGTTACGAGCAGTACTTC. As protein: CASRERYEQYF.